There are many counts of the clone carrying this TCR beta chain. Antigen specificity is unknown. The data belong to a study of T cell repertoires in cytomegalovirus infection. Turning to the study itself: CMV epitopes in the study were HLA-C-restricted (recently identified) and HLA-B-restricted (well studied). Matching HLA type, along with CMV infection, was indicated by public TCR beta signatures. General study results and limits: HLA-C-restricted, CMV-specific TCR beta clonotypes were dominant ex vivo. Pooled public TCR beta family frequency picked out CMV carriers with the relevant HLA.

CDR3 length equals 14 residues. With 2 bases removed from V and 5 bases from J, the gap between germline ends came to 12 bases. Per the germline V gene, CDR1 is SGHTA and CDR2 is FQGNSA. One entry per CDR3 protein, called by TCRdb with MiXCR from the reads. The data show roughly 570,000 distinct CDR3 sequences, 40% seen once. The material was cultured PBMCs, obtained from culture after CMV antigen stimulation. The gene calls are TRBV7-2 and TRBJ1-1, with D unclear. This TCR came from a human donor in good health (CMV status not recorded). Some clones in this sample may be carry-over from other donors' samples. The CDR3, as DNA: TGTGCCAGCAGCTTAAAGTTTGCGGGTACTGAAGCTTTCTTT. Its translation: CASSLKFAGTEAFF.